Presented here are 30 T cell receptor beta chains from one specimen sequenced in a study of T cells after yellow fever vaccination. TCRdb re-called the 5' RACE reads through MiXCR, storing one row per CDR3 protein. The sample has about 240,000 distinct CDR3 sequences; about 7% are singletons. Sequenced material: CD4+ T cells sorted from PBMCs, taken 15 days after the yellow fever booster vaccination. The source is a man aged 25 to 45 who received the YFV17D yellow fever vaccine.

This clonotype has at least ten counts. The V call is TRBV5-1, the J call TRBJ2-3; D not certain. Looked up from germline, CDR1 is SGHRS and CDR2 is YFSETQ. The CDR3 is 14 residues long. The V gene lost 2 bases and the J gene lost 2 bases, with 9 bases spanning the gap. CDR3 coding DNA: TGCGCCAGCAGCTTTCCGTCAAACACAGATACGCAGTATTTT. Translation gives CASSFPSNTDTQYF.

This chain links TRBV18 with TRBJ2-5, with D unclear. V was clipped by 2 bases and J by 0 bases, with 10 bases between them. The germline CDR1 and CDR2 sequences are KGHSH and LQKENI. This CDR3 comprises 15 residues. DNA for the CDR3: TGTGCCAGCTCACCAAACCCAGGAAACCAAGAGACCCAGTACTTC. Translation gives CASSPNPGNQETQYF.

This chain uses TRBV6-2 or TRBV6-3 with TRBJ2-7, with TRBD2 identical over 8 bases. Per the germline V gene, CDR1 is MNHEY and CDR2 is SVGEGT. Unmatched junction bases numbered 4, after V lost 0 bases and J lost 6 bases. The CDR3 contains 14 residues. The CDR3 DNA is TGTGCCAGCAGTTACTCCCGGGAGGGCCGCGAGCAGTACTTC. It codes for CASSYSREGREQYF.

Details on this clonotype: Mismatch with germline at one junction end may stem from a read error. This chain's CDR3 is CSSSGGLDSTDTQYF. The DNA for the CDR3 is TGTTCCAGTAGTGGGGGACTAGACAGCACAGATACGCAGTATTTT. This sequence joins TRBV19 and TRBJ2-3, with TRBD2 identical over 8 bases. The CDR3 contains 15 residues. Germline V lookup: CDR1 LNHDA, CDR2 SQIVND (reference sequence). Variable domain in full (rest from reference TRBV19 and TRBJ2-3): DGGITQSPKYLFRKEGQNVTLSCEQNLNHDAMYWYRQDPGQGLRLIYYSQIVNDFQKGDIAEGYSVSREKKESFPLTVTSAQKNPTAFYLCSSSGGLDSTDTQYFGPGTRLTVL.

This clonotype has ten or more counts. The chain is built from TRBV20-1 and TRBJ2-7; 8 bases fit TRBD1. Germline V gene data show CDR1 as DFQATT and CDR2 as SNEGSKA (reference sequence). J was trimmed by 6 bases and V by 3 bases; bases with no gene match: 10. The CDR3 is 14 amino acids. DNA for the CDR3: TGCAGTGCTAGTCTTCAGGGGGCTTCGTCCGAGCAGTACTTC. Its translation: CSASLQGASSEQYF.

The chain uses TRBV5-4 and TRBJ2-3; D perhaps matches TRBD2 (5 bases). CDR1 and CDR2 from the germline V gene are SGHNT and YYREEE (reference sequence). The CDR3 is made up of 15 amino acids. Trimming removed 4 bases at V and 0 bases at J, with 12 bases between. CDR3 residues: CASSPRAISTDTQYF. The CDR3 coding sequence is TGTGCCAGCAGCCCGCGGGCCATTAGCACAGATACGCAGTATTTT.

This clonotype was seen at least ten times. The CDR3 DNA sequence: TGCGCCAGCAGGGTACTAGCGGGAGGTGGTGAGCAGTTCTTC. Translated: CASRVLAGGGEQFF. The chain joins TRBV5-1 to TRBJ2-1; TRBD2 matches 12 bases. There are 14 residues in the CDR3. The V gene end was trimmed by 5 bases and the J gene end by 9 bases; junction bases not matched to a gene: 6. The germline gives CDR1 SGHRS, CDR2 YFSETQ.

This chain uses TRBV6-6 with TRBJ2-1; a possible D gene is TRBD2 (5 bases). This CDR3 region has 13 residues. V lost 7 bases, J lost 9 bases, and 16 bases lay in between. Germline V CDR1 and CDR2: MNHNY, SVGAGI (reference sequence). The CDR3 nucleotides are TGTGCCAGCACCGCGGCCCAGGCGGGTGAGCAGTTCTTC. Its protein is CASTAAQAGEQFF.

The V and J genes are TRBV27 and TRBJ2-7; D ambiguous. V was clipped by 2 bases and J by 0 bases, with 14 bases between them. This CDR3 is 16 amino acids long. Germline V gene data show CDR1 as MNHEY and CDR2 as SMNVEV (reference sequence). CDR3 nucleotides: TGTGCCAGCAGTTTAATGGCAGCACAGCCCTCCTACGAGCAGTACTTC. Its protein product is CASSLMAAQPSYEQYF.

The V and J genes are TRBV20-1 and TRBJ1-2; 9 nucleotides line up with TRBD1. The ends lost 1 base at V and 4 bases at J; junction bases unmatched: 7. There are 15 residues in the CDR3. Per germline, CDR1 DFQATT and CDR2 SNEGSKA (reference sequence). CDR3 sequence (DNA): TGCAGTGCTAGAGTCTTAGGGACAGGGACCTATGGCTACACCTTC. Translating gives CSARVLGTGTYGYTF.

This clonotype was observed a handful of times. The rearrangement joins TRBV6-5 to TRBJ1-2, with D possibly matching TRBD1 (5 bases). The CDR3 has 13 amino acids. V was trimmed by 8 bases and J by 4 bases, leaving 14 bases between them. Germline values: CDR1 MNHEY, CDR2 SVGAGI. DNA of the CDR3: TGTGCCAGCTACCTCCACAGGCCCTATGGCTACACCTTC. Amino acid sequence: CASYLHRPYGYTF.

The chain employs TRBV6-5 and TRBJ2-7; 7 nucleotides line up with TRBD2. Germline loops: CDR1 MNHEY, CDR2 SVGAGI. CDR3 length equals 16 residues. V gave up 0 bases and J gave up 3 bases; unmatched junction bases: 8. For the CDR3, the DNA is TGTGCCAGCAGTTACTCGCGGCAGGGAGGGATCTACGAGCAGTACTTC. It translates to CASSYSRQGGIYEQYF.

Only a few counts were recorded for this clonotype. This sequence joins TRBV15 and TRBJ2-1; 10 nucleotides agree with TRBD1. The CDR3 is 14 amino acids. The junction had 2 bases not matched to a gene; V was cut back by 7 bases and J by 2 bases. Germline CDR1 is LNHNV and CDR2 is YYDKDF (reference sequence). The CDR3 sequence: CATTGQGAYNEQFF. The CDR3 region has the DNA TGTGCCACCACAGGACAGGGGGCCTACAATGAGCAGTTCTTC.

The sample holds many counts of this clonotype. The CDR3 bases are TGCGCCAGCAGCTCCCCACTGCGCGAGGAGCAGTTCTTC. This sequence encodes CASSSPLREEQFF. The rearrangement joins TRBV5-1 to TRBJ2-1; D ambiguous. V lost 3 bases and J 10 bases, leaving 14 bases between the germline ends. Germline V CDR1 and CDR2: SGHRS, YFSETQ. The length of the CDR3 is 13 residues.

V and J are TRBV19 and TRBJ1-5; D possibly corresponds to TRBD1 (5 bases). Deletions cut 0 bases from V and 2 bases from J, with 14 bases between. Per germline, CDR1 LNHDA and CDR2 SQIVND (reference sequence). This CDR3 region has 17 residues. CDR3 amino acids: CASSIDPTGVGNQPQHF. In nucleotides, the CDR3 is TGTGCCAGTAGTATAGATCCCACAGGAGTAGGCAATCAGCCCCAGCATTTT.

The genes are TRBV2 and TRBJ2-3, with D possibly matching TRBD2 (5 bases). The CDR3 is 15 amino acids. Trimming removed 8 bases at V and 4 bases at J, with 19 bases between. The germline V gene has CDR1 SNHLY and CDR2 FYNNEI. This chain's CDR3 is CASGMETRSSDTQYF. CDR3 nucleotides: TGTGCCAGCGGTATGGAAACTAGATCGTCAGATACGCAGTATTTT.

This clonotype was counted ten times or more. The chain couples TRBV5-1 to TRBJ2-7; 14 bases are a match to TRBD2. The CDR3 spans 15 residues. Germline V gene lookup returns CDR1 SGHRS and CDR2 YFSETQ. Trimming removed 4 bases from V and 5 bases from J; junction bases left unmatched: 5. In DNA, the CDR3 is TGCGCCAGCAGCAGACTAGCGGGAGGGCCCAACGAGCAGTACTTC. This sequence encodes CASSRLAGGPNEQYF.

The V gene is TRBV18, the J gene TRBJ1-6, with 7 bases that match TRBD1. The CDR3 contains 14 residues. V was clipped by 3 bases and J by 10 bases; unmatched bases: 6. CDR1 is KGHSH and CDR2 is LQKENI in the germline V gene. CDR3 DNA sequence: TGTGCCAGCTCACCGGACAGGACAGACTCACCCCTCCACTTT. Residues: CASSPDRTDSPLHF.

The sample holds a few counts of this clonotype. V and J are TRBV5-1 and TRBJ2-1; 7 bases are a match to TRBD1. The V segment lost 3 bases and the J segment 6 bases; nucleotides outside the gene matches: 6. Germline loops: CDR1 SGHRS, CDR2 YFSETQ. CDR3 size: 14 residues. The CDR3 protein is CASSSGQIFNEQFF. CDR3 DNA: TGCGCCAGCAGCTCGGGACAGATTTTCAATGAGCAGTTCTTC.

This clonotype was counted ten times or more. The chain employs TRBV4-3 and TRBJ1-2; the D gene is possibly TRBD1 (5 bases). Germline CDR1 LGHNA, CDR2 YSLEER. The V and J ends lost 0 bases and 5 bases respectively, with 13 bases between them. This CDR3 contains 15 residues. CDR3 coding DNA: TGCGCCAGCAGCCAAGATCGGGACTCTTGGTATGGCTACACCTTC. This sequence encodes CASSQDRDSWYGYTF.

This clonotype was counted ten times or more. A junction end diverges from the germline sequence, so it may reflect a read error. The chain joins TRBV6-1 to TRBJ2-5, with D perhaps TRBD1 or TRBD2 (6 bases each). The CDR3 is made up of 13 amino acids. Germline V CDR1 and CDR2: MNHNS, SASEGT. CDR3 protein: CASSPLPGAGRNF. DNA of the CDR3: TGTGCCAGCAGTCCCTTACCGGGGGCGGGGCGGAACTTC.

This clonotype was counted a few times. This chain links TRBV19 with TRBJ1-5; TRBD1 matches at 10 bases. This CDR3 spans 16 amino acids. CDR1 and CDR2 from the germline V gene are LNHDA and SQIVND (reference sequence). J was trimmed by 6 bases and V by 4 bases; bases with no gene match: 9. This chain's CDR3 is CASSTTGTGVSQPQHF. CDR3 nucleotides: TGTGCCAGTAGTACGACCGGGACAGGGGTCAGTCAGCCCCAGCATTTT.

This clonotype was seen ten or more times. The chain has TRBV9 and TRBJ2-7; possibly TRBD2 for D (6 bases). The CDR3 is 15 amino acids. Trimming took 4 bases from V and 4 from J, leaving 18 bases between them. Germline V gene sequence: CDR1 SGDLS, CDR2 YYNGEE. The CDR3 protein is CASSPRRAGFYEQYF. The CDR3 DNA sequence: TGTGCCAGCAGCCCCAGGCGGGCGGGGTTTTACGAGCAGTACTTC. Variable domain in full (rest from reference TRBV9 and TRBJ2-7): DSGVTQTPKHLITATGQRVTLRCSPRSGDLSVYWYQQSLDQGLQFLIQYYNGEERAKGNILERFSAQQFPDLHSELNLSSLELGDSALYFCASSPRRAGFYEQYFGPGTRLTVT.

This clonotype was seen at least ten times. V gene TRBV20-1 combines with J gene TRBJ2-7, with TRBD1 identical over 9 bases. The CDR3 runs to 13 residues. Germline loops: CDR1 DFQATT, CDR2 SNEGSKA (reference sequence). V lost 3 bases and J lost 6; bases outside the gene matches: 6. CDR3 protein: CSASPGTGSEQYF. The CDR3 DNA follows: TGCAGTGCTAGTCCCGGGACAGGGTCCGAGCAGTACTTC.

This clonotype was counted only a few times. In DNA, the CDR3 is TGTGCCAGTAGTTCGACCGCGGGGGGCTCCTACGAGCAGTACTTC. Translated, it gives CASSSTAGGSYEQYF. V gene TRBV19 combines with J gene TRBJ2-7; 8 nucleotides align to TRBD2. The germline gives CDR1 LNHDA, CDR2 SQIVND (reference sequence). This CDR3 has 15 residues. With 5 bases clipped from V and 0 bases from J, the junction kept 6 bases outside the gene matches.

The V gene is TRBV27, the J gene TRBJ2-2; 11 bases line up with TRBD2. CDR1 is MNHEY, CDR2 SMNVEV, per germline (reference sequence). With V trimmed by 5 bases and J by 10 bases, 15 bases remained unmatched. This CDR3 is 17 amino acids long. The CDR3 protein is CASSLRSGTSGGKELFF. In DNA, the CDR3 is TGTGCCAGCAGTCTTCGTTCCGGGACTAGCGGAGGGAAGGAGCTGTTTTTT.

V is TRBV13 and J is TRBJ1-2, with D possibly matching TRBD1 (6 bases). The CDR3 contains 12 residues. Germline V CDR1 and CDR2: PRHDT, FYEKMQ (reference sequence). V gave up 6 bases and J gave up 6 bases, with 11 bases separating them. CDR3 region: CASSRTGNGYTF. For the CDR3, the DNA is TGTGCCAGCAGTCGAACAGGGAATGGCTACACCTTC.

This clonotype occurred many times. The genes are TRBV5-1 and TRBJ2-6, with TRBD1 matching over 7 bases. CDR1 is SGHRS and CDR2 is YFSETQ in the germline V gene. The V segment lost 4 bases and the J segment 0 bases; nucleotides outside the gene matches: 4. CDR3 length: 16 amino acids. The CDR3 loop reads CASSTGQHSGANVLTF. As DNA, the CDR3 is TGCGCCAGCAGCACGGGACAGCACTCTGGGGCCAACGTCCTGACTTTC.

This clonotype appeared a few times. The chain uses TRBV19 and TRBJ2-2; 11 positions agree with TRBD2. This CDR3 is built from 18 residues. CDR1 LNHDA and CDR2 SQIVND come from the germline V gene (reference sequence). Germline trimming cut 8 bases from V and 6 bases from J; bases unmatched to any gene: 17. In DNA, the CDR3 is TGTGCCAGTGGACGTTTAACTAGCGGGAGTGGGAAGGCCGGGGAGCTGTTTTTT. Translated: CASGRLTSGSGKAGELFF. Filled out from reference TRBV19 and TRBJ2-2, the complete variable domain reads DGGITQSPKYLFRKEGQNVTLSCEQNLNHDAMYWYRQDPGQGLRLIYYSQIVNDFQKGDIAEGYSVSREKKESFPLTVTSAQKNPTAFYLCASGRLTSGSGKAGELFFGEGSRLTVL.

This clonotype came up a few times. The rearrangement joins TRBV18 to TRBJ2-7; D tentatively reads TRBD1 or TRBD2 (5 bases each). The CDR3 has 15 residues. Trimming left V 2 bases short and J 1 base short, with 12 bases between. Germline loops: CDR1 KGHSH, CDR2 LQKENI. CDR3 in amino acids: CASSPFGTESYEQYF. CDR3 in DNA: TGTGCCAGCTCACCATTCGGGACCGAGTCCTACGAGCAGTACTTC.